The T cell receptor (beta chain) described here comes from a study of PD-1 blockade in classical Hodgkin lymphoma. Study results and caveats: It was CD4+ TCR diversity, not CD8+, that rose significantly by C4D1.

Profiling relied on immunoSEQ multiplex PCR, and the TCRdb table lists in-frame clones only, not all of them. The sample has about 93,000 clones; roughly 73% are singletons. The time point here: cycle 4 day 1 (C4D1), after around six weeks of nivolumab. All trial patients relapsed after autologous stem cell transplantation. J was trimmed by 0 bases and V by 5 bases; bases with no gene match: 12. The CDR3 consists of 17 residues. Germline lookup yields CDR1 SGHTA and CDR2 FQGNSA. Of note for this clone: No antigen is known for it.

The source material was peripheral blood mononuclear cells (PBMCs), sampled before the fourth cycle of nivolumab. The source is a human donor with classical Hodgkin lymphoma. The V gene is TRBV7-2, the J gene TRBJ1-2; 7 bases match TRBD1. CDR3 loop: CASSRIPDRIANYGYTF. The CDR3 DNA sequence: TGTGCCAGCAGCCGTATTCCGGACAGGATAGCTAACTATGGCTACACCTTC.